The 4 T cell receptor beta chains presented below share a single source sample, sequenced in a study of blood T cell repertoires in COVID-19. Clones were sequenced by immunoSEQ multiplex PCR, and TCRdb holds only the in-frame ones, with some missing. The sample contains about 69,000 clones, roughly 85% of which appear only once. Source material: peripheral blood. The receptors derive from an older man with acute or convalescent COVID-19.

V gene TRBV24-1 combines with J gene TRBJ1-5; 10 nucleotides agree with TRBD1. Germline V lookup: CDR1 KGHDR, CDR2 SFDVKD. V lost 6 bases and J lost 5; bases outside the gene matches: 9. The CDR3 covers 16 residues. Here the CDR3 reads CATSQSGTGVDQPQHF. The CDR3 DNA reads as TGTGCCACCAGTCAATCCGGGACAGGGGTAGATCAGCCCCAGCATTTT.

This clone showed up just once. V usage is TRBV4-3 and J usage is TRBJ1-5; tentatively, D is TRBD1 (5 bases). V lost 1 base and J 5 bases, leaving 12 bases between the germline ends. Germline V gene lookup returns CDR1 LGHNA and CDR2 YSLEER. The CDR3 covers 15 residues. In nucleotides, the CDR3 is TGCGCCAGCAGCCAAGCAGCACGGGGGGATCAGCCCCAGCATTTT. Protein sequence: CASSQAARGDQPQHF.

This sequence joins TRBV12-3 or TRBV12-4 and TRBJ2-1; D is unclear. This CDR3 is built from 11 residues. Trimming removed 3 bases at V and 10 bases at J, with 7 bases between. The CDR3 bases are TGTGCCAGCAGTTTGAGTTCAGAGCAGTTCTTC. Translating it yields CASSLSSEQFF.

V gene TRBV10-1 combines with J gene TRBJ2-3; 13 bases align to TRBD2. V was pared by 5 bases and J by 6 bases, with 5 bases of the junction left unmatched. CDR3 length: 15 amino acids. Germline-derived CDR1 and CDR2 are WNHNN and SYGVQD (reference sequence). CDR3 nucleotides: TGCGCCAGCAGTCGGACTAGCGGGGGAGAGGATACGCAGTATTTT. Its translation is CASSRTSGGEDTQYF.